This T cell receptor (beta chain) originates from a study of T cell responses to AZD1222 COVID-19 vaccine. A word on this clone: One junction end does not reproduce the germline sequence, and a read error may be involved.

Assay: immunoSEQ multiplex PCR; the TCRdb copy retains only in-frame clones and omits some. There are 180,000 or so clones in the sample; approximately 93% occur only once, and 1.5% to 2% lies in the top ten. This CDR3 contains 14 residues. CDR1 and CDR2 from the germline V gene are LGHNA and YSLEER. This receptor was taken from an adult who received the AZD1222 COVID-19 vaccine. The source material was peripheral blood, sampled 28 days after the second AZD1222 dose. The chain uses TRBV4-3 and TRBJ2-7; D assignment may be TRBD1 or TRBD2 (5 bases each). The CDR3 sequence is CASSQEAAGTTINF. CDR3 nucleotide sequence: TGCGCCAGCAGCCAAGAGGCTGCAGGGACCACCATCAACTTC.